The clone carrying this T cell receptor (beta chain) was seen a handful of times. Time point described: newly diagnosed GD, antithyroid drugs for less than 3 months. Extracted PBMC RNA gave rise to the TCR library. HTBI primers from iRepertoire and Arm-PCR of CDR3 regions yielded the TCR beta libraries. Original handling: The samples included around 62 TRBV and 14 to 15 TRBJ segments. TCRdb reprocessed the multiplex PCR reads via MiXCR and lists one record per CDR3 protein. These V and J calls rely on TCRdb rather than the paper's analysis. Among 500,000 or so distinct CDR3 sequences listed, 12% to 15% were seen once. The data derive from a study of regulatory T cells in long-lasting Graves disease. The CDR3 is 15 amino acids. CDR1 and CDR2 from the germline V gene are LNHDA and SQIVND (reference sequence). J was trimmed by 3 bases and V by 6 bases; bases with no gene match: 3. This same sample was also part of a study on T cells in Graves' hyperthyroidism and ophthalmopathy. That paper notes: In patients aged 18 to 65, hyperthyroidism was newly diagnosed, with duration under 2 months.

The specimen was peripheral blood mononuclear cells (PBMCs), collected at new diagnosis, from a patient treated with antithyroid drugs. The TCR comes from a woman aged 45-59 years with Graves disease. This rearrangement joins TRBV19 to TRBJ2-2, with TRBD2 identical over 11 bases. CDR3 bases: TGTGCCAGTAGCGGGGGACTAGCGGACACCGGGGAGCTGTTTTTT. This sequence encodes CASSGGLADTGELFF.